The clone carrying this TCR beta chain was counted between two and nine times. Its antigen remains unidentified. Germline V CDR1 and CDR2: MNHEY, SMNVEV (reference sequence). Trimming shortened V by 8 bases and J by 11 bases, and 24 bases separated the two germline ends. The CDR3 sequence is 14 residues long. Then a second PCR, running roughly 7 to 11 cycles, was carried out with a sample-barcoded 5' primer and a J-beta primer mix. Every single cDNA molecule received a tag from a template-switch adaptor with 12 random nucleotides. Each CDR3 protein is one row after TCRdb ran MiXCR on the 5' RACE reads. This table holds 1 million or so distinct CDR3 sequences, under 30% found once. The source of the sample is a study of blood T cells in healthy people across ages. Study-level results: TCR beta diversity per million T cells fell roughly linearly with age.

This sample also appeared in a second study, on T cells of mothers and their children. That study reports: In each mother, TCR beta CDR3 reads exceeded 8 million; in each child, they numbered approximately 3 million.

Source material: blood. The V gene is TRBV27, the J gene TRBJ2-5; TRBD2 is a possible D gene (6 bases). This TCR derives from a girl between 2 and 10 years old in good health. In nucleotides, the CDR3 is TGTGCCAGCGCCGCCGGGACTCCGAGTGGGGAGCAGTACTTC. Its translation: CASAAGTPSGEQYF.